The 20 T cell receptor beta chains given below trace back to one sample, sequenced in a study of OX40 agonist ivuxolimab in advanced cancers. Assay: immunoSEQ multiplex PCR; the TCRdb copy retains only in-frame clones and omits some. Of approximately 45,000 clones listed, more than 85% are singletons. The material was CD4+ or CD8+ T cells sorted from blood, obtained in a trial of the OX40 agonist ivuxolimab. Receptors originate from an adult with an advanced solid tumor such as melanoma, head and neck, liver or kidney cancer.

The chain is built from TRBV7-6 and TRBJ2-1; the match to TRBD2 covers 13 bases. The CDR3 has 19 residues. The germline V gene encodes CDR1 SGHVS and CDR2 FNYEAQ. The V gene end was trimmed by 2 bases and the J gene end by 9 bases; junction bases not matched to a gene: 16. The CDR3 sequence: CASSLSPNQLAGGRGEQFF. CDR3 DNA sequence: TGTGCCAGCAGCTTATCCCCAAACCAACTAGCGGGAGGGAGAGGTGAGCAGTTCTTC.

The chain employs TRBV25-1 and TRBJ2-7, with a possible D match to TRBD1 (6 bases). The germline V gene has CDR1 MGHDK and CDR2 SYGVNS. The CDR3 sequence is 13 residues long. V was trimmed by 7 bases and J by 3 bases, leaving 13 bases between them. This chain's CDR3 is CASTFGQSYEQYF. As DNA, the CDR3 is TGTGCCAGCACCTTCGGACAGAGCTACGAGCAGTACTTC.

This chain uses TRBV18 with TRBJ2-3; tentatively, D is TRBD1 (6 bases). The germline V gene has CDR1 KGHSH and CDR2 LQKENI. Trimming removed 3 bases from V and 0 bases from J, with 16 bases in between. The CDR3 consists of 17 residues. CDR3 nucleotide sequence: TGTGCCAGCTCACCGTCCCGTCTCAGGGGTAGCACAGATACGCAGTATTTT. Its protein is CASSPSRLRGSTDTQYF. Variable domain in full (rest from reference TRBV18 and TRBJ2-3): NAGVMQNPRHLVRRRGQEARLRCSPMKGHSHVYWYRQLPEEGLKFMVYLQKENIIDESGMPKERFSAEFPKEGPSILRIQQVVRGDSAAYFCASSPSRLRGSTDTQYFGPGTRLTVL.

This clone has a single count. The chain carries TRBV14 and TRBJ2-5; the D is unclear. The CDR3 consists of 14 residues. Germline V gene sequence: CDR1 SGHDN, CDR2 FVKESK. The V end was cut by 3 bases, the J end by 4 bases, with 12 bases between. CDR3 residues: CASSQGNPGETQYF. Written as DNA, the CDR3 is TGTGCCAGCAGCCAGGGGAATCCCGGAGAGACCCAGTACTTC.

This chain joins TRBV11-3 and TRBJ2-1; 7 bases line up with TRBD2. CDR3 length: 16 residues. V dropped 5 bases and J dropped 10; count of bases not matched to a gene: 17. In germline, CDR1 is SGHNT, CDR2 YENEEA. CDR3 in amino acids: CASSPPWEGGAREQFF. As DNA, the CDR3 is TGTGCCAGCAGCCCACCGTGGGAGGGAGGGGCCAGGGAGCAGTTCTTC.

The chain has TRBV6-5 and TRBJ1-3; no definite D call. From germline, CDR1 is MNHEY and CDR2 SVGAGI. The ends were cut back, 5 bases at V and 2 bases at J, with 13 bases in the middle. This CDR3 region has 15 residues. CDR3: CASSPGYEAGNTIYF. CDR3 DNA sequence: TGTGCCAGCAGTCCGGGTTACGAGGCTGGAAACACCATATATTTT.

The chain employs TRBV15 and TRBJ1-1, with D perhaps matching TRBD1 (6 bases). The CDR3 runs 15 residues. CDR1 and CDR2 (germline): LNHNV, YYDKDF (reference sequence). Trimming pared 4 bases from V and 5 bases from J, leaving 17 bases between. CDR3 sequence: CATSNAGGLFTEAFF. The CDR3 bases are TGTGCCACCAGCAACGCTGGGGGCCTCTTTACTGAAGCTTTCTTT.

The rearrangement uses TRBV7-9 and TRBJ2-7, with 9 positions matching TRBD2. V was clipped by 5 bases and J by 9 bases; unmatched bases: 11. Per the germline V gene, CDR1 is SEHNR and CDR2 is FQNEAQ (reference sequence). The CDR3 totals 14 residues. The CDR3 DNA is TGTGCCAGCAGCACCAGCGGGGGGCAGGGAGTGCAGTACTTC. This gives the protein CASSTSGGQGVQYF.

This chain links TRBV7-6 with TRBJ2-3, with 9 bases lining up with TRBD2. This CDR3 contains 15 residues. The ends lost 2 bases at V and 2 bases at J; junction bases unmatched: 2. Germline V gene data show CDR1 as SGHVS and CDR2 as FNYEAQ. CDR3 sequence: CASSLLAGSTDTQYF. DNA for the CDR3: TGTGCCAGCAGCTTACTAGCGGGGTCCACAGATACGCAGTATTTT.

The chain uses TRBV4-1 and TRBJ2-1; D gene uncertain. Per the germline V gene, CDR1 is MGHRA and CDR2 is YSYEKL. V was cut by 1 base and J by 8 bases, with 12 bases left in between. This CDR3 region has 14 residues. The chain's CDR3 is CASSQAELGHEQFF. CDR3 DNA sequence: TGCGCCAGCAGCCAAGCAGAGTTAGGACATGAGCAGTTCTTC.

The rearrangement joins TRBV10-2 to TRBJ1-5, with no clear D. Trimming pared 2 bases from V and 2 bases from J, leaving 10 bases between. Germline loops: CDR1 WSHSY, CDR2 SAAADI. The CDR3 totals 15 residues. CDR3 protein: CASSERAGGNQPQHF. CDR3 nucleotide sequence: TGCGCCAGCAGTGAGAGGGCCGGGGGCAATCAGCCCCAGCATTTT.

The gene calls are TRBV9 and TRBJ2-6; 7 nucleotides match TRBD1. The germline V gene encodes CDR1 SGDLS and CDR2 YYNGEE. The CDR3 sequence is 16 residues long. The J segment lost 2 bases and the V segment lost 3 bases, leaving 5 bases of the junction unmatched. The CDR3 bases are TGTGCCAGCAGCGCAGGGGACAGCGCTGGGGCCAACGTCCTGACTTTC. This encodes CASSAGDSAGANVLTF.

The rearrangement uses TRBV6-1 and TRBJ2-3; 8 bases agree with TRBD2. V shed 2 bases and J 2 bases; nucleotides not matched to a gene: 6. CDR1 MNHNS and CDR2 SASEGT come from the germline V gene. This CDR3 region has 16 residues. The CDR3 loop reads CASSERPSGLTDTQYF. CDR3 in DNA: TGTGCCAGCAGTGAAAGGCCTAGCGGGCTCACAGATACGCAGTATTTT.

This chain links TRBV10-2 with TRBJ2-7, with D uncertain. The V end was cut by 4 bases, the J end by 3 bases, with 7 bases between. The CDR3 runs to 12 residues. The germline gives CDR1 WSHSY, CDR2 SAAADI. This CDR3 reads CASSGVGYEQYF. CDR3 bases: TGCGCCAGCAGTGGAGTGGGCTACGAGCAGTACTTC.

The sample holds one count of this clone. This chain connects TRBV27 to TRBJ2-3; D is possibly TRBD1 (7 bases). CDR3 length: 15 residues. Germline lookup yields CDR1 MNHEY and CDR2 SMNVEV (reference sequence). Between the trimmed V and J ends, which lost 11 bases and 3 bases, there was a span of 21 bases. CDR3 nucleotides: TGTGCCTCAGGGGGGCTCTCCTCTTTGACAGATACGCAGTATTTT. Its protein product is CASGGLSSLTDTQYF.

V usage is TRBV4-1 and J usage is TRBJ2-3; a weak D match, TRBD2 (5 bases). The CDR3 length is 14 residues. Per germline, CDR1 MGHRA and CDR2 YSYEKL. The V end was cut by 1 base, the J end by 1 base, with 6 bases between. The CDR3 coding sequence is TGCGCCAGCAGCCAAGGGACTGGCACAGATACGCAGTATTTT. Residues: CASSQGTGTDTQYF.

This clone has a single count. This chain links TRBV18 with TRBJ2-5; no reliable D call. V was shortened by 1 base and J by 2 bases, with 8 bases between the two germline ends. The CDR3 is 14 amino acids. The germline CDR1 and CDR2 sequences are KGHSH and LQKENI. CDR3 in DNA: TGTGCCAGCTCACCACTGTCCTATCAAGAGACCCAGTACTTC. It is translated as CASSPLSYQETQYF.

This clone was recorded once. The genes are TRBV27 and TRBJ2-3; 7 bases match TRBD1. Trimming took 3 bases from V and 1 from J; bases not matched to a gene: 4. This CDR3 region has 15 residues. From germline, CDR1 is MNHEY and CDR2 SMNVEV (reference sequence). CDR3 DNA: TGTGCCAGCAGTTTTAGGGGGCTTGGCACAGATACGCAGTATTTT. Its translation: CASSFRGLGTDTQYF.

J is TRBJ1-5 and V is TRBV19; D possibly corresponds to TRBD1 (5 bases). The germline V gene has CDR1 LNHDA and CDR2 SQIVND (reference sequence). The CDR3 has 16 residues. The V gene lost 6 bases and the J gene lost 6 bases, with 21 bases spanning the gap. CDR3 in DNA: TGTGCCAGTAGCCTTAAGACAGCTATGACTGGTCAGCCCCAGCATTTT. Its translation is CASSLKTAMTGQPQHF.

J is TRBJ2-7 and V is TRBV6-1; 9 bases agree with TRBD1. Germline loops: CDR1 MNHNS, CDR2 SASEGT. This CDR3 contains 16 residues. The V gene end was trimmed by 4 bases and the J gene end by 3 bases; junction bases not matched to a gene: 10. This chain's CDR3 is CASSGPSGTGYYEQYF. The DNA for the CDR3 is TGTGCCAGCAGTGGGCCCTCCGGGACAGGGTACTACGAGCAGTACTTC.